The rows below give T cell receptor beta chains drawn from one sample of a study of Ad26.COV2.S vaccination and SARS-CoV-2 variants. The table came from immunoSEQ multiplex PCR; TCRdb's copy has only in-frame clones and leaves some out. The sample contains more than 400,000 clones, over 80% of which appear only once. The source was peripheral blood, collected in a trial of Ad26.COV2.S vaccine versus placebo. Receptors were obtained from a person between 18 and 60 years old who received the Ad26.COV2.S COVID-19 vaccine or a placebo. Both conserved end residues are part of each CDR3. D genes are given only for firm matches. Expanded clones get a size class; other rows say once, few or many, or leave the size out.

clone_size: -; j_call: TRBJ2-2; v_call: TRBV7-9; d_call: -; cdr3_nt: TGTGCCAGCAGCACAGGTTTGGGCACCGGGGAGCTGTTTTTT; cdr3_aa: CASSTGLGTGELFF
clone_size: -; j_call: TRBJ2-1; v_call: TRBV6-2/TRBV6-3; d_call: -; cdr3_nt: TGTGCCAGCAGCCTCCGCTGGGGGTCCCAATCCATCTACAATGAGCAGTTCTTC; cdr3_aa: CASSLRWGSQSIYNEQFF
clone_size: -; j_call: TRBJ2-1; v_call: TRBV12-5; d_call: -; cdr3_nt: TGTGCTAGTGGTTTGGGGGACTCCTACAATGAGCAGTTCTTC; cdr3_aa: CASGLGDSYNEQFF
clone_size: -; j_call: TRBJ2-5; v_call: TRBV7-6; d_call: -; cdr3_nt: TGTGCCAGCAGCTTAGGACAGACTCTCCAAGAGACCCAGTACTTC; cdr3_aa: CASSLGQTLQETQYF
clone_size: -; j_call: TRBJ1-5; v_call: TRBV6-2/TRBV6-3; d_call: -; cdr3_nt: TGTGCCAGCAGTTCCTTAGGGCCCCAGCATTTT; cdr3_aa: CASSSLGPQHF
clone_size: once; j_call: TRBJ2-2; v_call: TRBV6-4; d_call: -; cdr3_nt: TGTGCCAGCAGTGGAGACTACACCGGGGAGCTGTTTTTT; cdr3_aa: CASSGDYTGELFF
clone_size: -; j_call: TRBJ2-5; v_call: TRBV9; d_call: -; cdr3_nt: TGTGCCAGCAGCGTAGCCCAAAGGGGACGGGAAGAGACCCAGTACTTC; cdr3_aa: CASSVAQRGREETQYF
clone_size: once; j_call: TRBJ1-6; v_call: TRBV6-2/TRBV6-3; d_call: -; cdr3_nt: TGTGCCAGCAGTTACTCGAGGACAGCCCGGCGTTATAATTCACCCCTCCACTTT; cdr3_aa: CASSYSRTARRYNSPLHF
clone_size: -; j_call: TRBJ1-6; v_call: TRBV28; d_call: -; cdr3_nt: TGTGCCAGCAGTCTTGCAGACACAACACGACTATATAATTCACCCCTCCACTTT; cdr3_aa: CASSLADTTRLYNSPLHF
clone_size: -; j_call: TRBJ1-1; v_call: TRBV5-6; d_call: -; cdr3_nt: TGTGCCAGCGGCAGATTTACGAGCACTGAAGCTTTCTTT; cdr3_aa: CASGRFTSTEAFF
clone_size: -; j_call: TRBJ1-6; v_call: TRBV3-1/TRBV3-2; d_call: -; cdr3_nt: TGTGCCAGCAGCCAAGTGAGTGATTATTCACCCCTCCACTTT; cdr3_aa: CASSQVSDYSPLHF
clone_size: once; j_call: TRBJ2-2; v_call: TRBV3-1/TRBV3-2; d_call: TRBD1; cdr3_nt: TGTGCCAGCAGCAAACCGACAGGGGTTTCCACCGGGGAGCTGTTTTTT; cdr3_aa: CASSKPTGVSTGELFF
clone_size: -; j_call: TRBJ1-3; v_call: TRBV5-4; d_call: -; cdr3_nt: TGTGCCAGCAGCGGAATACAGGGACTTGGAAACACCATATATTTT; cdr3_aa: CASSGIQGLGNTIYF
clone_size: -; j_call: TRBJ1-2; v_call: TRBV14; d_call: -; cdr3_nt: TGTGCCAGCAGCCGAGACAGCCACAATTGGTATGGCTACACCTTC; cdr3_aa: CASSRDSHNWYGYTF
clone_size: -; j_call: TRBJ2-2; v_call: TRBV11-3; d_call: -; cdr3_nt: TGTGCCAGCAGCTTAATGACAGGAGCGAACACCGGGGAGCTGTTTTTT; cdr3_aa: CASSLMTGANTGELFF
clone_size: -; j_call: TRBJ2-2; v_call: TRBV4-3; d_call: -; cdr3_nt: TGCGCCAGCAGCCAAGAGAGTGCCAAGAACACCGGGGAGCTGTTTTTT; cdr3_aa: CASSQESAKNTGELFF
clone_size: -; j_call: TRBJ1-1; v_call: TRBV20-1; d_call: -; cdr3_nt: TGCAGTGCCCCCCCGTTGTCTGAAGCTTTCTTT; cdr3_aa: CSAPPLSEAFF
clone_size: -; j_call: TRBJ1-1; v_call: TRBV2; d_call: -; cdr3_nt: TGTGCCAGCAGTGACAGGATGACCCTTGAAGCTTTCTTT; cdr3_aa: CASSDRMTLEAFF
clone_size: -; j_call: TRBJ2-3; v_call: TRBV2; d_call: -; cdr3_nt: TGTGCCAGCAGACAACAGGGTGGCAGCACAGATACGCAGTATTTT; cdr3_aa: CASRQQGGSTDTQYF
clone_size: -; j_call: TRBJ1-3; v_call: TRBV19; d_call: -; cdr3_nt: TGTGCCCGTTCTGGAAACACCATATATTTT; cdr3_aa: CARSGNTIYF
clone_size: -; j_call: TRBJ1-6; v_call: TRBV5-1; d_call: -; cdr3_nt: TGCGCCAGCAGCCAGCAGGGTGGATATAATTCACCCCTCCACTTT; cdr3_aa: CASSQQGGYNSPLHF
clone_size: -; j_call: TRBJ2-5; v_call: TRBV9; d_call: TRBD2; cdr3_nt: TGTGCCAGCAGCCCAGCGGGGGGTAGAGAGACCCAGTACTTC; cdr3_aa: CASSPAGGRETQYF
clone_size: -; j_call: TRBJ2-1; v_call: TRBV9; d_call: -; cdr3_nt: TGTGCCAGCAGCGTTAGACGGGACAATGAGCAGTTCTTC; cdr3_aa: CASSVRRDNEQFF
clone_size: -; j_call: TRBJ2-1; v_call: TRBV9; d_call: TRBD2; cdr3_nt: TGTGCCAGCAGCCCGGGGGAGGGCAATGAGCAGTTCTTC; cdr3_aa: CASSPGEGNEQFF
clone_size: -; j_call: TRBJ2-1; v_call: TRBV7-6; d_call: -; cdr3_nt: TGTGCCAGCAGCTTGATGGGTTACAATGAGCAGTTCTTC; cdr3_aa: CASSLMGYNEQFF
clone_size: once; j_call: TRBJ1-1; v_call: TRBV28; d_call: -; cdr3_nt: TGTGCCAGCTATTTTTTCCCTGAAGCTTTCTTT; cdr3_aa: CASYFFPEAFF
clone_size: -; j_call: TRBJ2-3; v_call: TRBV28; d_call: -; cdr3_nt: TGTGCCAGCAGCTCTAGACCCACAGATACGCAGTATTTT; cdr3_aa: CASSSRPTDTQYF
clone_size: -; j_call: TRBJ2-3; v_call: TRBV28; d_call: TRBD2; cdr3_nt: TGTGCCAGCAGTCCCCACTCTAGCGGGGGGGGCACAGATACGCAGTATTTT; cdr3_aa: CASSPHSSGGGTDTQYF
clone_size: -; j_call: TRBJ2-2; v_call: TRBV7-2; d_call: -; cdr3_nt: TGTGCCAGCAGCTTAGGCGCGAACACCGGGGAGCTGTTTTTT; cdr3_aa: CASSLGANTGELFF
clone_size: once; j_call: TRBJ1-4; v_call: TRBV2; d_call: -; cdr3_nt: TGTGCCAGCAGCGGGACGGGGAATGAAAAACTGTTTTTT; cdr3_aa: CASSGTGNEKLFF
clone_size: once; j_call: TRBJ2-7; v_call: TRBV7-2; d_call: -; cdr3_nt: TGTGCCAGCAGCACCCACTCTATGTTCTACGAGCAGTACTTC; cdr3_aa: CASSTHSMFYEQYF